These T cell receptor beta chains were read from a single sample in a study of monozygotic twins with inflammatory bowel disease. TCRdb reanalyzed the 5' RACE reads, giving one entry per CDR3 protein sequence and no DNA. The ten top clones account for over 10%, within a sample of approximately 100,000 distinct CDR3 sequences. The material sequenced was blood. The source is a human donor with ulcerative colitis or Crohn's disease, or a healthy co-twin of an affected twin (not recorded which). The CDR3 runs from the conserved cysteine through the conserved F or W.

>TRBV10-3|TRBJ2-1
CAISPAPGEQFF
>TRBV28|TRBJ2-1
CASWRQGSYNEQFF
>TRBV11-2|TRBJ1-4
CASSANRDGNEKLFF
>TRBV20-1|TRBJ2-1
CSPARASNSYNEQFF
>TRBV15|TRBJ2-3
CATSREGGLTDTQYF
>TRBV7-3|TRBJ2-5
CASTQTGGRHQETQYF
>TRBV19|TRBJ1-6
CASWDRPHQSYNSPLHF
>TRBV7-3|TRBJ2-2
CASSPGLGEGGELFF
>TRBV29-1|TRBJ2-7
CSAVAGRTGAYEQYF
>TRBV11-2|TRBJ2-1
CASSPLSGSSYNEQFF
>TRBV29-1|TRBJ2-2
CSATGSTGELFF
>TRBV18|TRBJ2-1
CASSPNTGTGYNEQFF
>TRBV7-2|TRBJ2-2
CASSPSRNPNTGELFF
>TRBV6-1|TRBJ2-1
CASKLDRAYYNEQFF
>TRBV5-1|TRBJ2-5
CASSLDGWEETQYF
>TRBV5-1|TRBJ2-6
CASSLGSPSSGANVLTF